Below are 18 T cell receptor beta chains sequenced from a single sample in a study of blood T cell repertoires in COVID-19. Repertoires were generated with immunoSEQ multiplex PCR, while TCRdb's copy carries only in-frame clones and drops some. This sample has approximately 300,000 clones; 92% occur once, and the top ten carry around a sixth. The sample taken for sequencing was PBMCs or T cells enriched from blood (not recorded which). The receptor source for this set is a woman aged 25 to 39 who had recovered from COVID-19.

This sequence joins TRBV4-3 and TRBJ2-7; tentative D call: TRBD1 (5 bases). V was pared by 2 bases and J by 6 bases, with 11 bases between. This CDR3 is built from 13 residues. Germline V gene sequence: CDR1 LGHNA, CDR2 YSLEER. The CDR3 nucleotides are TGCGCCAGCAGCCAAAATCCAGGGCTCGAGCAGTACTTC. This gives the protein CASSQNPGLEQYF.

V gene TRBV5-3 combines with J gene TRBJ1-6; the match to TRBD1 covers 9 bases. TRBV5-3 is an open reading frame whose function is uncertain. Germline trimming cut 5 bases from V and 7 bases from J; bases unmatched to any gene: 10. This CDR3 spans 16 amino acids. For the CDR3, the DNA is TGTGCCAGAAGGGGATACAGGGGGCAGGGGAATTCACCCCTCCACTTT. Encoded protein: CARRGYRGQGNSPLHF.

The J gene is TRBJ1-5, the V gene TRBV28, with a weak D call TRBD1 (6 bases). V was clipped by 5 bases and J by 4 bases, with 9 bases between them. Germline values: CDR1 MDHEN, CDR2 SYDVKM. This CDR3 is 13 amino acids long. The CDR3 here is CASSRTANQPQHF. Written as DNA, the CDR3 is TGTGCCAGCAGTAGGACAGCGAATCAGCCCCAGCATTTT.

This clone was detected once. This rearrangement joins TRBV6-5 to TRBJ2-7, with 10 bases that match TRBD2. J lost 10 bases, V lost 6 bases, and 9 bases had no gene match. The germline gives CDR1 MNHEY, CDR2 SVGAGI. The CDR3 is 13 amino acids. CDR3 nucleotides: TGTGCCAGCAGGGCGGCTAGCGGGAGTGTTCAGTACTTC. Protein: CASRAASGSVQYF.

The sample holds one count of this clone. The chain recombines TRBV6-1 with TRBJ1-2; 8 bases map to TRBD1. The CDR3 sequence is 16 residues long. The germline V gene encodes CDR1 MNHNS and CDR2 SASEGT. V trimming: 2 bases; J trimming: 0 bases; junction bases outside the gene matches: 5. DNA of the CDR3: TGTGCCAGCAGTGAACGGGACAGGTCGGCTAACTATGGCTACACCTTC. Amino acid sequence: CASSERDRSANYGYTF.

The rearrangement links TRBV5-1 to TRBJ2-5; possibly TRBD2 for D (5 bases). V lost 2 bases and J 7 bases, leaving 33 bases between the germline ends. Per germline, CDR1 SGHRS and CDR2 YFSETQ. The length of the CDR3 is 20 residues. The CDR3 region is CASSFYPHGISDRPNRTQYF. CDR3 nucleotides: TGCGCCAGCAGCTTCTACCCCCACGGGATTTCCGACCGACCAAATAGGACCCAGTACTTC. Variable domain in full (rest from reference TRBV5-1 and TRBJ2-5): KAGVTQTPRYLIKTRGQQVTLSCSPISGHRSVSWYQQTPGQGLQFLFEYFSETQRNKGNFPGRFSGRQFSNSRSEMNVSTLELGDSALYLCASSFYPHGISDRPNRTQYFGPGTRLLVL.

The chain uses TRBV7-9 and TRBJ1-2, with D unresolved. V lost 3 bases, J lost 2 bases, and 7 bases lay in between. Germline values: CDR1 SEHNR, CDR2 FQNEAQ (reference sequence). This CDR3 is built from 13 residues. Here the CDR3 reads CASSFTGNYGYTF. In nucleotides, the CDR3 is TGTGCCAGCAGCTTTACGGGGAACTATGGCTACACCTTC.

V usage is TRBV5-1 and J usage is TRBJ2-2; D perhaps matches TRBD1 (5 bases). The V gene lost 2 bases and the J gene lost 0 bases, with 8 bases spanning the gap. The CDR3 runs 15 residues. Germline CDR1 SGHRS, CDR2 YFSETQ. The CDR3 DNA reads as TGCGCCAGCAGCTTAGAAGGGGCGAACACCGGGGAGCTGTTTTTT. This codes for CASSLEGANTGELFF.

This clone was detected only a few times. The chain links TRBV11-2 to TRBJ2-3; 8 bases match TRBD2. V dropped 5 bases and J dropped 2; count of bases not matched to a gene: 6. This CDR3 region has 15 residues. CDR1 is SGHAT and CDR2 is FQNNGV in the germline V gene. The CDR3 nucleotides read TGTGCCAGCAGCAGGCGGGGGGCCTTCACAGATACGCAGTATTTT. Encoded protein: CASSRRGAFTDTQYF.

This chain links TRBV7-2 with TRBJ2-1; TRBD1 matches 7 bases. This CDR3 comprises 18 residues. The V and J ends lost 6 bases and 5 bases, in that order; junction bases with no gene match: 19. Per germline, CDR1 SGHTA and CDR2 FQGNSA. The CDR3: CASRPHLQGIGAHNEQFF. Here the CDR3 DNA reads TGTGCCAGCAGGCCCCATTTACAGGGGATTGGGGCACACAATGAGCAGTTCTTC. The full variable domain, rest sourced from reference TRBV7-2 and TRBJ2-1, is GAGVSQSPSNKVTEKGKDVELRCDPISGHTALYWYRQSLGQGLEFLIYFQGNSAPDKSGLPSDRFSAERTGGSVSTLTIQRTQQEDSAVYLCASRPHLQGIGAHNEQFFGPGTRLTVL.

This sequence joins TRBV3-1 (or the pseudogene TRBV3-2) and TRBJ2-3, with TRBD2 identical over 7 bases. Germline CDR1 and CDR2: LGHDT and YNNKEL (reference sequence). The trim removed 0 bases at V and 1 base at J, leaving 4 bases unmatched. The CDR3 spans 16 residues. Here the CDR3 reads CASSQECGGGTDTQYF. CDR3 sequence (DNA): TGTGCCAGCAGCCAAGAATGTGGGGGGGGCACAGATACGCAGTATTTT.

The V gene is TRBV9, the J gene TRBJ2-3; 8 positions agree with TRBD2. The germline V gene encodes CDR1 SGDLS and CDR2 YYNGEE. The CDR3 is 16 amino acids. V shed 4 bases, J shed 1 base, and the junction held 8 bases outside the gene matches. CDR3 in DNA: TGTGCCAGCAGCACGAGAACCGGGGGGGGCACAGATACGCAGTATTTT. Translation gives CASSTRTGGGTDTQYF. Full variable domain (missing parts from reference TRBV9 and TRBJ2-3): DSGVTQTPKHLITATGQRVTLRCSPRSGDLSVYWYQQSLDQGLQFLIQYYNGEERAKGNILERFSAQQFPDLHSELNLSSLELGDSALYFCASSTRTGGGTDTQYFGPGTRLTVL.

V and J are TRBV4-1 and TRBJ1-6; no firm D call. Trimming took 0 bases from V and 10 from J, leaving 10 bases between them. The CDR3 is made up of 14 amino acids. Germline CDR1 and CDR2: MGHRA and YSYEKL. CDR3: CASSQEISVSPLHF. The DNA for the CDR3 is TGCGCCAGCAGCCAAGAAATATCCGTGTCACCCCTCCACTTT.

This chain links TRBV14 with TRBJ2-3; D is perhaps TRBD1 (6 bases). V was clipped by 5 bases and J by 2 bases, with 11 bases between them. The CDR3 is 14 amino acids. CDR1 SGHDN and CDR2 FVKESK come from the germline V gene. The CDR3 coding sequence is TGTGCCAGCAGCGGACGGACAGCCACAGATACGCAGTATTTT. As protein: CASSGRTATDTQYF.

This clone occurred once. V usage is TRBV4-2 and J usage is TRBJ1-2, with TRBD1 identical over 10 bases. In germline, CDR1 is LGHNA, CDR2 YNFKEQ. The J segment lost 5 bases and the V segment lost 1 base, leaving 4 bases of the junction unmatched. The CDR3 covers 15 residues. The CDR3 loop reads CASSQVGQGWYGYTF. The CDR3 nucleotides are TGTGCCAGCAGCCAAGTGGGACAGGGGTGGTATGGCTACACCTTC.

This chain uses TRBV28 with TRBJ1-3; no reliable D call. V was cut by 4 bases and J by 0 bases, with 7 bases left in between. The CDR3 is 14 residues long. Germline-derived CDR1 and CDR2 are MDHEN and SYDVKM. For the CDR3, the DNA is TGTGCCAGCAGTTACGAGAGCTCTGGAAACACCATATATTTT. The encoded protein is CASSYESSGNTIYF.

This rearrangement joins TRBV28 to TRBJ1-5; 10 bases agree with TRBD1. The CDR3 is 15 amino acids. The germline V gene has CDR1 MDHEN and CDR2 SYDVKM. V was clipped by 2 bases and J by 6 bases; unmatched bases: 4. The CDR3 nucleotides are TGTGCCAGCAGTTTACGGGGACAGGGGAGTCAGCCCCAGCATTTT. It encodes CASSLRGQGSQPQHF.

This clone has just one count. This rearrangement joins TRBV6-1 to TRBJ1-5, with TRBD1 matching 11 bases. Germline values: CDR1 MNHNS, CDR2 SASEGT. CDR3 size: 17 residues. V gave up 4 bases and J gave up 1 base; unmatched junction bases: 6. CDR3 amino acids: CASSVSRDRGSNQPQHF. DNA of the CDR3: TGTGCCAGCAGTGTCAGCCGGGACAGGGGGAGCAATCAGCCCCAGCATTTT.